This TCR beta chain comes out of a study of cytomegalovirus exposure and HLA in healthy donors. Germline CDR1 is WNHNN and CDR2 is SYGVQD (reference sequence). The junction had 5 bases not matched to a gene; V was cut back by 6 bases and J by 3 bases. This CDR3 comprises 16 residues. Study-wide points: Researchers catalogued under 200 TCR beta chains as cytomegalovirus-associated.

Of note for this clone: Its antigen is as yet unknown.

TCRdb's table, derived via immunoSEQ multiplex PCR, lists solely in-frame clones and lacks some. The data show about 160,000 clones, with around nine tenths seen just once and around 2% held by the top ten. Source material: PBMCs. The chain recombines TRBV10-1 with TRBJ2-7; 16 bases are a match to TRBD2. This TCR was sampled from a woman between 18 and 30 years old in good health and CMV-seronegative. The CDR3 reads CASRGLAGGYDYEQYF. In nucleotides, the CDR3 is TGCGCCAGCAGGGGACTAGCGGGAGGGTATGACTACGAGCAGTACTTC.